These 13 T cell receptor beta chains were all obtained from the same sample, sequenced in a study of T cell clusters in autoimmune cytopenias. TRB rearrangements were amplified by touch-down multiplex PCR with mixed TRB-A/B primers. TCRdb reprocessed the multiplex PCR reads, with one entry per CDR3 protein and no DNA. Its table lists under 3,500 distinct CDR3 sequences. Each sample's input was 200 to 250 ng genomic DNA, some 38,000 genome equivalents. Sequencing was done on a sample of peripheral blood. These receptors were taken from a human donor with an autoimmune cytopenia or autoimmune hepatitis (not recorded which).

Its frequency marks this clonotype as medium-sized. J is TRBJ2-1 and V is TRBV15; the D gene TCRdb calls, TRBD1, cannot be checked with no DNA. Germline CDR1 reads LNHNV; CDR2 reads YYDKDF (reference sequence). The CDR3 spans 14 residues. CDR3 loop: CATSRGGADNEQFF. Drawing the rest from reference TRBV15 and TRBJ2-1, the complete variable domain is DAMVIQNPRYQVTQFGKPVTLSCSQTLNHNVMYWYQQKSSQAPKLLFHYYDKDFNNEADTPDNFQSRRPNTSFCFLDIRSPGLGDTAMYLCATSRGGADNEQFFGPGTRLTVL.

This clonotype is called medium-sized based on its frequency. The CDR3 loop is CASSSPAGYNEQFF. The rearrangement uses TRBV7-9 and TRBJ2-1; TCRdb selects TRBD1, and the lack of DNA leaves this call unchecked. The CDR3 totals 14 residues. From germline, CDR1 is SEHNR and CDR2 FQNEAQ (reference sequence).

In terms of frequency, this clonotype is medium-sized. The chain couples TRBV6-5 to TRBJ1-3; TCRdb's D gene call, TRBD1, goes unchecked for lack of DNA. Germline CDR1 MNHEY, CDR2 SVGAGI. This CDR3 has 14 residues. CDR3 in amino acids: CASWTGSSGNTIYF.

Its frequency marks this clonotype as medium-sized. J is TRBJ2-5 and V is TRBV14; no DNA is available, so the TRBD2 call from TCRdb remains unchecked. The CDR3 contains 13 residues. CDR1 is SGHDN, CDR2 FVKESK, per germline. The CDR3 protein is CASSPSGPNFQYF. The full variable domain, its missing parts supplied by reference TRBV14 and TRBJ2-5, is EAGVTQFPSHSVIEKGQTVTLRCDPISGHDNLYWYRRVMGKEIKFLLHFVKESKQDESGMPNNRFLAERTGGTYSTLKVQPAELEDSGVYFCASSPSGPNFQYFGPGTRLLVL.

This clonotype is medium-sized by frequency. V and J are TRBV7-9 and TRBJ2-3; no DNA is available, so the TRBD2 call from TCRdb remains unchecked. The CDR3 totals 14 residues. CDR1 is SEHNR and CDR2 is FQNEAQ in the germline V gene (reference sequence). CDR3 residues: CASSPSGSTDTQYF.

Measured by frequency, this clonotype is medium-sized (0.01 to 0.1%). The rearrangement uses TRBV10-3 and TRBJ2-3. The CDR3 consists of 14 residues. Germline CDR1 and CDR2: ENHRY and SYGVKD. CDR3 amino acids: CAISAQIATDTQYF.

This clonotype is labeled medium-sized (0.01 to 0.1%) based on frequency. The V and J genes are TRBV7-9 and TRBJ2-3; the D call of TRBD1 rests on TCRdb alone, since no DNA is present to check it. The CDR3 loop spans 14 amino acids. CDR1 is SEHNR, CDR2 FQNEAQ, per germline (reference sequence). The chain's CDR3 is CASIEDRSTDTQYF.

This clonotype is deemed medium-sized (0.01 to 0.1%) by its frequency. The chain recombines TRBV30 with TRBJ1-5. The CDR3 consists of 11 residues. Germline loops: CDR1 GTSNPN, CDR2 SVGIG (reference sequence). The CDR3 region is CAWSKGQPQHF. Complete variable domain (other parts from reference TRBV30 and TRBJ1-5): SQTIHQWPATLVQPVGSPLSLECTVEGTSNPNLYWYRQAAGRGLQLLFYSVGIGQISSEVPQNLSASRPQDRQFILSSKKLLLSDSGFYLCAWSKGQPQHFGDGTRLSIL.

This clonotype registers medium-sized by frequency. The chain has TRBV10-3 and TRBJ1-2; TCRdb's D gene call, TRBD1, goes unchecked for lack of DNA. CDR1 is ENHRY, CDR2 SYGVKD, per germline. This CDR3 contains 15 residues. CDR3 residues: CAISAQGAANYGYTF.

Considering frequency, this clonotype is large. The J gene is TRBJ1-2, the V gene TRBV4-2. Per the germline V gene, CDR1 is LGHNA and CDR2 is YNFKEQ. The CDR3 has 18 amino acids. Here the CDR3 reads CASSQVPGYGGGNDGYTF.

This clonotype shows up as medium-sized by frequency. This chain uses TRBV19 with TRBJ1-5; TCRdb designates TRBD1, a call that cannot be tested without DNA. CDR1 LNHDA and CDR2 SQIVND come from the germline V gene (reference sequence). CDR3 length: 15 residues. The CDR3 sequence: CASSGGQGRPQPQHF.

This clonotype is labeled medium-sized (0.01 to 0.1%) based on frequency. The chain combines TRBV19 with TRBJ2-7; TCRdb reports TRBD1, a call that lacks DNA to check it against. The CDR3 length is 16 residues. Germline V gene data show CDR1 as LNHDA and CDR2 as SQIVND (reference sequence). The CDR3 loop is CASSIDGRGGTYEQYF.

Judged by frequency, this clonotype is medium-sized. The chain links TRBV19 to TRBJ2-2; the TRBD1 assignment by TCRdb is unverifiable without DNA. The length of the CDR3 is 16 residues. Germline CDR1 LNHDA, CDR2 SQIVND (reference sequence). CDR3 in amino acids: CASSTTGGLITGELFF.